The subject of this entry is one T cell receptor beta chain. Its antigen is undetermined. Repertoires were generated with immunoSEQ multiplex PCR, while TCRdb's copy carries only in-frame clones and drops some. The sample includes 95,000 or so clones, 65% to 85% of them seen just once. This sample is drawn from a study of PD-1 blockade in classical Hodgkin lymphoma. The study's findings and limits: TCR diversity at baseline was reported to be reduced in newly diagnosed patients relative to healthy donors. Reasons behind the repertoire differences stay unclear, perhaps disease activity or earlier therapy. Exclusion removed patients who began nivolumab under 1 year after ASCT.

Germline V gene lookup returns CDR1 ENHRY and CDR2 SYGVKD. V shed 0 bases and J shed 6 bases, with 9 bases lying between them. The CDR3 length is 14 residues. Patients all relapsed after autologous stem cell transplantation, and there was variation in brentuximab vedotin exposure. Material: peripheral blood mononuclear cells (PBMCs), obtained at baseline. This TCR derives from a human donor with classical Hodgkin lymphoma. The chain recombines TRBV10-3 with TRBJ2-4; D unclear. The CDR3 reads CAISESLGRNIQYF. Here the CDR3 DNA reads TGTGCCATCAGTGAGTCGTTGGGCCGAAACATTCAGTACTTC.